Each of the 32 T cell receptor beta chains below was sequenced from the same sample in a study of T cells in Graves' hyperthyroidism and ophthalmopathy. Regions amplified from RNA transcripts were the TCR beta CDR3 regions. Initially, a first-round RT-PCR of the TCR CDR3 employed the HTBI primer set. TCRdb reprocessed the multiplex PCR reads with MiXCR, giving one entry per CDR3 protein. The sample holds more than 250,000 distinct CDR3 sequences, roughly 15% seen once. Sequenced input: blood. The receptors shown here come from a woman in her forties or fifties with Graves' hyperthyroidism that later progressed to Graves' ophthalmopathy.

This clonotype was detected a few times. The rearrangement links TRBV20-1 to TRBJ1-2; weak D call: TRBD1 (5 bases). Germline V gene sequence: CDR1 DFQATT, CDR2 SNEGSKA (reference sequence). The CDR3 consists of 15 residues. V lost 0 bases and J lost 6, with 17 bases in between. DNA for the CDR3: TGCAGTGCTAGAGATCCGGGTGGGCAGGGAGATGGCTACACCTTC. It yields the protein CSARDPGGQGDGYTF.

This clonotype was recorded at least ten times. V and J are TRBV18 and TRBJ2-1; 14 nucleotides agree with TRBD2. J gave up 6 bases and V 5 bases, and 6 bases lay outside the gene matches. CDR3 length equals 16 residues. Germline loops: CDR1 KGHSH, CDR2 LQKENI. CDR3 sequence reads: CASSAGLAGDFNEQFF. CDR3 bases: TGTGCCAGCTCAGCGGGACTAGCGGGAGACTTCAATGAGCAGTTCTTC.

This clonotype was seen a handful of times. V usage is TRBV7-8 and J usage is TRBJ1-2; 7 bases map to TRBD1. This CDR3 has 14 amino acids. The germline gives CDR1 SGHVS, CDR2 FQNEAQ. J gave up 4 bases and V 5 bases, and 7 bases lay outside the gene matches. The CDR3 coding sequence is TGTGCCAGCAGCCCATACAGGGGAGGCTATGGCTACACCTTC. Translating it yields CASSPYRGGYGYTF.

The genes are TRBV6-9 and TRBJ2-5, with 12 bases identical to TRBD1. Germline V CDR1 and CDR2: MNHGY, SVAAGI. This CDR3 has 15 amino acids. V dropped 3 bases and J dropped 5; count of bases not matched to a gene: 4. For the CDR3, the DNA is TGTGCCAGCAGTTACAGGGACAGGGGGCATGAGACCCAGTACTTC. This encodes CASSYRDRGHETQYF.

This clonotype was picked up many times. V usage is TRBV6-5 and J usage is TRBJ2-7, with D tentatively TRBD2 (5 bases). CDR1 is MNHEY and CDR2 is SVGAGI in the germline V gene. There are 17 residues in the CDR3. Trimming removed 0 bases from V and 0 bases from J, with 15 bases in between. CDR3 in amino acids: CASSYSSLEEFSYEQYF. For the CDR3, the DNA is TGTGCCAGCAGTTACTCTAGCTTGGAGGAATTCTCCTACGAGCAGTACTTC.

This clonotype was observed a few times. The chain uses TRBV19 and TRBJ2-3; 7 bases agree with TRBD2. CDR1 and CDR2 (germline): LNHDA, SQIVND (reference sequence). The length of the CDR3 is 14 residues. The V segment lost 10 bases and the J segment 4 bases; nucleotides outside the gene matches: 11. CDR3 DNA: TGTGCCACCGGCCCCTCACTAGCGTCAGATACGCAGTATTTT. Amino acid sequence: CATGPSLASDTQYF.

This clonotype was counted between two and nine times. The chain joins TRBV4-1 to TRBJ2-7; 10 bases are shared with TRBD2. The CDR3 spans 16 residues. Germline V gene lookup returns CDR1 MGHRA and CDR2 YSYEKL. Trimming cost V 0 bases and J 3 bases; bases outside gene matches: 5. The CDR3 protein is CASSQDPWTSGYEQYF. The CDR3 region has the DNA TGCGCCAGCAGCCAAGACCCGTGGACTAGCGGCTACGAGCAGTACTTC.

V is TRBV6-2 or TRBV6-3 and J is TRBJ2-5; D possibly corresponds to TRBD2 (6 bases). From germline, CDR1 is MNHEY and CDR2 SVGEGT. This CDR3 comprises 12 residues. V lost 3 bases and J lost 7, with 9 bases in between. The chain's CDR3 is CASSYVGGTQYF. The CDR3 nucleotides are TGTGCCAGCAGTTATGTGGGGGGGACCCAGTACTTC.

The rearrangement joins TRBV9 to TRBJ2-5; D call uncertain. V dropped 0 bases and J dropped 3 bases, with 9 bases sitting between them. Germline loops: CDR1 SGDLS, CDR2 YYNGEE. There are 14 residues in the CDR3. The CDR3 DNA sequence: TGTGCCAGCAGCGTAGGGATGGGGAAAGAGACCCAGTACTTC. It specifies CASSVGMGKETQYF.

The chain links TRBV2 to TRBJ2-7; maybe TRBD1 (5 bases). Germline CDR1 reads SNHLY; CDR2 reads FYNNEI. The length of the CDR3 is 13 residues. Trimming took 6 bases from V and 4 from J, leaving 13 bases between them. The CDR3 is CASRSMTAYEQYF. The CDR3 DNA follows: TGTGCCAGCAGATCGATGACAGCATACGAGCAGTACTTC.

J is TRBJ1-5 and V is TRBV9; D is undetermined. With 5 bases removed from V and 2 bases from J, the gap between germline ends came to 11 bases. The CDR3 has 14 residues. In germline, CDR1 is SGDLS, CDR2 YYNGEE. Here the CDR3 reads CASSLSVGNQPQHF. The DNA for the CDR3 is TGTGCCAGCAGTTTGAGTGTAGGCAATCAGCCCCAGCATTTT. Complete variable domain (other parts from reference TRBV9 and TRBJ1-5): DSGVTQTPKHLITATGQRVTLRCSPRSGDLSVYWYQQSLDQGLQFLIQYYNGEERAKGNILERFSAQQFPDLHSELNLSSLELGDSALYFCASSLSVGNQPQHFGDGTRLSIL.

This clonotype was observed many times. The CDR3 reads CASSQDPNNSPLHF. CDR3 coding DNA: TGTGCCAGCAGCCAAGATCCGAATAATTCACCCCTCCACTTT. The rearrangement links TRBV3-1 to TRBJ1-6; D gene unclear. V lost 0 bases to trimming and J lost 5 bases, with 5 bases between them. The CDR3 length is 14 residues. CDR1 and CDR2 from the germline V gene are LGHDT and YNNKEL (reference sequence).

This clonotype was counted many times. The V call is TRBV5-1, the J call TRBJ1-1; D not resolved. Germline CDR1 and CDR2: SGHRS and YFSETQ. The germline V and J ends were trimmed by 0 bases and 9 bases, with 9 bases remaining between them. CDR3 size: 12 residues. The CDR3: CASSLAGSQAFF. The CDR3 DNA reads TGCGCCAGCAGCTTGGCCGGGAGTCAAGCTTTCTTT.

The chain has TRBV29-1 and TRBJ2-4, with a possible D match to TRBD2 (6 bases). Germline-derived CDR1 and CDR2 are SQVTM and ANQGSEA. The CDR3 is 16 amino acids. Trimming stripped 6 bases from V and 0 bases from J, with 18 bases between. CDR3 residues: CSVTRGTGTAKNIQYF. DNA of the CDR3: TGCAGCGTCACACGGGGGACCGGGACAGCCAAAAACATTCAGTACTTC.

This clonotype was detected ten times or more. The CDR3: CASSPLTYEQYF. CDR3 bases: TGTGCCAGCAGTCCTCTGACCTACGAGCAGTACTTC. The chain uses TRBV12-3 or TRBV12-4 and TRBJ2-7; D ambiguous. Deletions cut 5 bases from V and 2 bases from J, with 7 bases between. The CDR3 length is 12 residues.

In this sample, this clonotype turned up a few times. A read error may be the cause here, since a much bigger clone is one base away. The chain employs TRBV27 and TRBJ2-1; possibly TRBD1 or TRBD2 for D (5 bases each). The V gene lost 3 bases and the J gene lost 9 bases, with 15 bases spanning the gap. Germline CDR1 MNHEY, CDR2 SMNVEV (reference sequence). This CDR3 comprises 14 residues. CDR3 bases: TGTGCCAGCAGTTTCTTGTCAGCGAGGGGTGAGCAGTTCTTC. It specifies CASSFLSARGEQFF.

V and J are TRBV28 and TRBJ2-6; 7 nucleotides line up with TRBD1. Unmatched junction bases numbered 4, after V lost 4 bases and J lost 4 bases. The CDR3 runs 15 residues. Germline values: CDR1 MDHEN, CDR2 SYDVKM. CDR3 bases: TGTGCCAGCAGTTACAGGGGTTTCGGGGCCAACGTCCTGACTTTC. Encoded protein: CASSYRGFGANVLTF.

This clonotype was detected ten times or more. The rearrangement links TRBV20-1 to TRBJ2-5, with TRBD1 matching over 10 bases. The CDR3 loop spans 14 amino acids. V was clipped by 7 bases and J by 3 bases; unmatched bases: 8. Germline CDR1 reads DFQATT; CDR2 reads SNEGSKA (reference sequence). The CDR3: CSVRQGAGEETQYF. As DNA, the CDR3 is TGCAGTGTACGACAGGGGGCTGGGGAAGAGACCCAGTACTTC.

This clonotype was detected ten times or more. The rearrangement joins TRBV5-1 to TRBJ2-7; a possible D gene is TRBD1 (6 bases). The V end was cut by 2 bases, the J end by 0 bases, with 12 bases between. Germline V gene data show CDR1 as SGHRS and CDR2 as YFSETQ. The CDR3 is made up of 15 amino acids. The DNA of the CDR3 is TGCGCCAGCAGCTTCTCCTACAGGGCCTCCTACGAGCAGTACTTC. It specifies CASSFSYRASYEQYF.

This clonotype was picked up a small number of times. This chain joins TRBV5-1 and TRBJ1-4; D not certain. V was pared by 0 bases and J by 6 bases, with 12 bases between. Germline loops: CDR1 SGHRS, CDR2 YFSETQ. This CDR3 comprises 15 residues. CDR3 bases: TGCGCCAGCAGCTTGGCCGCAACCGCGGATGAAAAACTGTTTTTT. It specifies CASSLAATADEKLFF.

This clonotype has at least ten counts. The chain has TRBV7-9 and TRBJ2-7, with D unclear. The CDR3 totals 11 residues. V shed 5 bases and J shed 7 bases, with 9 bases lying between them. Germline values: CDR1 SEHNR, CDR2 FQNEAQ (reference sequence). The CDR3 here is CASSPLREQYF. The DNA of the CDR3 is TGTGCCAGCAGCCCCCTAAGGGAGCAGTACTTC.

This sequence joins TRBV19 and TRBJ1-6, with TRBD1 matching over 8 bases. Germline V gene sequence: CDR1 LNHDA, CDR2 SQIVND (reference sequence). V trimming: 9 bases; J trimming: 6 bases; junction bases outside the gene matches: 1. This CDR3 region has 12 residues. DNA for the CDR3: TGTGCCAGCGACAGGGGTAATTCACCCCTCCACTTT. Protein product: CASDRGNSPLHF.

This clonotype was recorded many times. The chain combines TRBV27 with TRBJ2-2; a weak D match, TRBD2 (6 bases). Deletions cut 4 bases from V and 6 bases from J, with 18 bases between. The CDR3 loop spans 16 amino acids. From germline, CDR1 is MNHEY and CDR2 SMNVEV (reference sequence). The CDR3 DNA sequence: TGTGCCAGCAGTTCTATACTAGCTAGGTCTCCCGGGGAGCTGTTTTTT. It translates to CASSSILARSPGELFF.

This clonotype was seen at least ten times. The chain joins TRBV12-3 or TRBV12-4 to TRBJ1-1, with 8 bases aligning to TRBD1. V was clipped by 5 bases and J by 5 bases; unmatched bases: 7. The CDR3 consists of 14 residues. CDR3 amino acids: CASSQHRGETEAFF. The CDR3 DNA follows: TGTGCCAGCAGTCAACACAGGGGGGAGACTGAAGCTTTCTTT.

CDR3 DNA: TGTGCCAGCAGTGAAAGGCCGGGACAGAACACTGAAGCTTTCTTT. It yields the protein CASSERPGQNTEAFF. The chain couples TRBV6-1 to TRBJ1-1, with D possibly TRBD1 on 6 matching bases. There are 15 residues in the CDR3. Germline V lookup: CDR1 MNHNS, CDR2 SASEGT. V lost 2 bases to trimming and J lost 1 base, with 11 bases between them.

The table lists this clonotype with many counts. The rearrangement links TRBV2 to TRBJ2-1, with TRBD2 matching over 10 bases. V lost 4 bases, J lost 6 bases, and 6 bases stayed unmatched. Germline V gene sequence: CDR1 SNHLY, CDR2 FYNNEI. The CDR3 covers 15 residues. The CDR3 DNA reads TGTGCCAGCAGTGCGCCAGCGGGAGGGTTCAATGAGCAGTTCTTC. This encodes CASSAPAGGFNEQFF.

This clonotype was seen many times. This chain links TRBV20-1 with TRBJ2-7; 8 bases match TRBD2. The trim removed 6 bases at V and 3 bases at J, leaving 7 bases unmatched. Germline V gene sequence: CDR1 DFQATT, CDR2 SNEGSKA (reference sequence). The CDR3 loop spans 13 amino acids. CDR3 sequence reads: CSARLASNYEQYF. CDR3 DNA sequence: TGCAGTGCACGACTAGCGTCGAACTACGAGCAGTACTTC.

This clonotype was detected only a few times. The chain recombines TRBV4-1 with TRBJ1-2; D is unclear. V shed 0 bases and J shed 4 bases, with 18 bases lying between them. The CDR3 consists of 17 residues. CDR1 and CDR2 (germline): MGHRA, YSYEKL. The CDR3 DNA reads TGCGCCAGCAGCCAAGAGGGAGGACTCCCGGGGAGCTATGGCTACACCTTC. This gives the protein CASSQEGGLPGSYGYTF.

This clonotype was seen many times. V and J are TRBV7-2 and TRBJ1-2, with a weak D call TRBD1 (5 bases). This CDR3 has 13 amino acids. V was pared by 1 base and J by 7 bases, with 10 bases between. Per germline, CDR1 SGHTA and CDR2 FQGNSA. CDR3 protein: CASSLGQGRGYTF. CDR3 coding DNA: TGTGCCAGCAGCTTAGGTCAGGGTCGTGGCTACACCTTC.

In its sample, this clonotype was seen many times. V is TRBV6-1 and J is TRBJ2-3; TRBD2 is a possible D gene (6 bases). V dropped 6 bases and J dropped 1 base, with 11 bases sitting between them. The CDR3 spans 14 residues. The germline CDR1 and CDR2 sequences are MNHNS and SASEGT. DNA for the CDR3: TGTGCCAGCAGCCCAGCGGGCCGCACAGATACGCAGTATTTT. This translates into CASSPAGRTDTQYF.

V is TRBV30 and J is TRBJ1-6; 8 nucleotides agree with TRBD1. With V trimmed by 3 bases and J by 8 bases, 3 bases remained unmatched. The CDR3 runs 13 residues. Per the germline V gene, CDR1 is GTSNPN and CDR2 is SVGIG (reference sequence). The CDR3 here is CAWSPGQDSPLHF. Here the CDR3 DNA reads TGTGCCTGGAGCCCGGGACAGGATTCACCCCTCCACTTT.

Many counts were recorded for this clonotype. The CDR3 region is CASSEGQGAIQPQHF. The CDR3 region has the DNA TGTGCCAGCAGTGAAGGACAGGGGGCAATTCAGCCCCAGCATTTT. The chain combines TRBV2 with TRBJ1-5, with 10 bases fitting TRBD1. CDR1 is SNHLY and CDR2 is FYNNEI in the germline V gene. The CDR3 totals 15 residues. V shed 1 base, J shed 6 bases, and the junction held 3 bases outside the gene matches.